This T cell receptor beta chain was recorded in a study of blood T cell repertoires in COVID-19. Profiling relied on immunoSEQ multiplex PCR, and the TCRdb table lists in-frame clones only, not all of them. The table includes approximately 59,000 clones, 80% to 90% detected once. The germline V gene encodes CDR1 LNHDA and CDR2 SQIVND (reference sequence). V dropped 3 bases and J dropped 2; count of bases not matched to a gene: 6. This CDR3 region has 17 residues. V usage is TRBV19 and J usage is TRBJ2-6, with 8 bases fitting TRBD1. This receptor was identified in a man older than 75 with acute or convalescent COVID-19. Sequenced: peripheral blood. The CDR3 is CASSMGQAEAGANVLTF. The CDR3 nucleotides are TGTGCCAGTAGTATGGGACAGGCGGAGGCTGGGGCCAACGTCCTGACTTTC.